A single sample is the source of the 18 T cell receptor beta chains below, sequenced in a study of T cells in Graves' hyperthyroidism and ophthalmopathy (dated by TCRdb to about 2019). Library preparation employed multiplex PCR. Reads for this sample came from an Illumina HiSeq 2000. TCR beta CDR3 regions were amplified from RNA transcripts. A first-round RT-PCR of the TCR CDR3 used the HTBI primer set with the Qiagen OneStep RT-PCR kit. TCRdb cleaned the public reads at Q25 with fastp, built clones with MiXCR and kept in-frame beta chains. Identical CDR3 protein sequences are pooled into one entry, listed with their most common genes and DNA. This sample gives over 90,000 distinct CDR3 sequences in total; 47% of them show up just once. The ten largest clonotypes hold about a quarter of the sample. Sample: blood. Source of these receptors: a middle-aged man with Graves' hyperthyroidism.

Many counts were recorded for this clonotype. J is TRBJ1-1 and V is TRBV25-1; 9 bases match TRBD1. The trim removed 3 bases at V and 4 bases at J, leaving 3 bases unmatched. Germline lookup yields CDR1 MGHDK and CDR2 SYGVNS. CDR3 length: 14 residues. The CDR3 sequence is CASSDRQGGTEAFF. Written as DNA, the CDR3 is TGTGCCAGCAGTGACCGACAGGGGGGCACTGAAGCTTTCTTT.

Many counts were recorded for this clonotype. The genes are TRBV4-1 and TRBJ2-5; no definite D call. Germline loops: CDR1 MGHRA, CDR2 YSYEKL. The CDR3 covers 13 residues. The V end was cut by 0 bases, the J end by 5 bases, with 7 bases between. In nucleotides, the CDR3 is TGCGCCAGCAGCCAAGATCGGATGGAGACCCAGTACTTC. This encodes CASSQDRMETQYF.

In this sample, this clonotype turned up many times. The J gene is TRBJ1-2, the V gene TRBV9, with a tentative D call TRBD1 (6 bases). Germline V gene data show CDR1 as SGDLS and CDR2 as YYNGEE. This CDR3 is 14 amino acids long. Trimming took off 5 bases at V and 0 bases at J, with 11 bases between the two ends. The CDR3 region is CASSRQAPNYGYTF. CDR3 DNA: TGTGCCAGCAGTAGACAGGCCCCTAACTATGGCTACACCTTC.

This clonotype was seen ten or more times. The chain combines TRBV6-6 with TRBJ2-3; no clear D. Looked up from germline, CDR1 is MNHNY and CDR2 is SVGAGI (reference sequence). Trimming stripped 2 bases from V and 1 base from J, with 4 bases between. The CDR3 consists of 13 residues. The CDR3 region is CASSYRGTDTQYF. The CDR3 nucleotides are TGTGCCAGCAGTTACAGGGGCACAGATACGCAGTATTTT.

The table lists this clonotype with many counts. The J gene is TRBJ2-1, the V gene TRBV20-1, with 9 bases lining up with TRBD2. The CDR3 covers 19 residues. The ends lost 6 bases at V and 9 bases at J; junction bases unmatched: 27. The V gene's germline CDR1 is DFQATT and CDR2 SNEGSKA (reference sequence). The CDR3 DNA reads TGCAGTGCCACGGCTCGTGCGGCGGGAGGGCGGCGCGAGCGGACTGAGCAGTTCTTC. It codes for CSATARAAGGRRERTEQFF.

Concerning this clonotype itself: One end of the junction is discordant with germline, which a read error may explain. The J gene is TRBJ2-3, the V gene TRBV7-7; the match to TRBD1 covers 8 bases. The germline CDR1 and CDR2 sequences are SSHAT and FNYEAQ (reference sequence). The CDR3 runs 15 residues. Written as DNA, the CDR3 is TGTGCTAGCAGCACCCCGGACAGGGTCCTCGATACGCAGTATTTT. It is translated as CASSTPDRVLDTQYF.

Only a few counts were recorded for this clonotype. The chain employs TRBV29-1 and TRBJ2-1, with D hard to call. Germline V gene lookup returns CDR1 SQVTM and CDR2 ANQGSEA. This CDR3 has 10 amino acids. V was cut by 8 bases and J by 9 bases, with 11 bases left in between. The CDR3 DNA reads TGCAGCATTCGGACGGGTGAGCAGTTCTTC. It yields the protein CSIRTGEQFF.

This clonotype was detected a few times. The chain employs TRBV25-1 and TRBJ2-3; no reliable D call. Trimming stripped 8 bases from V and 0 bases from J, with 9 bases between. The germline V gene encodes CDR1 MGHDK and CDR2 SYGVNS. The CDR3 runs to 13 residues. The CDR3 sequence is CASSIASTDTQYF. The CDR3 DNA reads as TGTGCCAGCTCGATTGCTAGCACAGATACGCAGTATTTT.

The V gene is TRBV4-1, the J gene TRBJ1-5, with 10 bases matching TRBD1. CDR1 MGHRA and CDR2 YSYEKL come from the germline V gene. The CDR3 spans 15 residues. Trimming took 4 bases from V and 5 from J; bases not matched to a gene: 5. CDR3 residues: CASSLLGTGDQPQHF. As DNA, the CDR3 is TGCGCCAGCAGCCTCCTCGGGACAGGGGATCAGCCCCAGCATTTT.

This clonotype was seen at least ten times. The chain recombines TRBV20-1 with TRBJ2-3, with 7 bases fitting TRBD1. CDR3 size: 14 residues. The germline V gene has CDR1 DFQATT and CDR2 SNEGSKA (reference sequence). V gave up 0 bases and J gave up 6 bases; unmatched junction bases: 6. The CDR3 DNA reads as TGCAGTGCTAGAGATAAAGAGACAGGGGATACGCAGTATTTT. It translates to CSARDKETGDTQYF.

This clonotype occurred many times. The chain has TRBV12-5 and TRBJ2-1; 7 bases map to TRBD2. Germline trimming cut 5 bases from V and 7 bases from J; bases unmatched to any gene: 8. The germline V gene encodes CDR1 LGHNT and CDR2 FRNRAP. There are 14 residues in the CDR3. The CDR3 loop is CASGRAGAKNEQFF. DNA for the CDR3: TGTGCTAGTGGTAGGGCGGGAGCGAAAAATGAGCAGTTCTTC.

V usage is TRBV20-1 and J usage is TRBJ2-5, with 8 bases fitting TRBD2. Trimming cost V 5 bases and J 7 bases; bases outside gene matches: 9. This CDR3 region has 13 residues. Germline V gene data show CDR1 as DFQATT and CDR2 as SNEGSKA (reference sequence). CDR3 protein: CSAQSGGIGTQYF. Here the CDR3 DNA reads TGCAGTGCTCAAAGCGGGGGTATCGGGACCCAGTACTTC.

The chain carries TRBV7-2 and TRBJ2-1, with D perhaps matching TRBD2 (6 bases). CDR3 length equals 14 residues. V dropped 2 bases and J dropped 10 bases, with 15 bases sitting between them. Germline assignment: CDR1 SGHTA and CDR2 FQGNSA. CDR3 DNA sequence: TGTGCCAGCAGCTTAACGGCGGGGCCCGGGGAGCAGTTCTTC. It codes for CASSLTAGPGEQFF.

The V and J genes are TRBV14 and TRBJ1-2, with 7 bases aligning to TRBD1. CDR1 and CDR2 from the germline V gene are SGHDN and FVKESK. The CDR3 covers 15 residues. V shed 2 bases and J 3 bases; nucleotides not matched to a gene: 6. The CDR3 DNA is TGTGCCAGCAGCCAAATGACAGGGATGGACTATGGCTACACCTTC. It specifies CASSQMTGMDYGYTF.

This chain joins TRBV2 and TRBJ1-1; 7 nucleotides align to TRBD1. Germline V gene data show CDR1 as SNHLY and CDR2 as FYNNEI. CDR3 length: 13 residues. The V segment lost 7 bases and the J segment 4 bases; nucleotides outside the gene matches: 6. In DNA form, the CDR3 reads TGTGCCAGCAATGACAGGGCGCGCACTGAAGCTTTCTTT. This codes for CASNDRARTEAFF.

This clonotype was seen ten or more times. The chain is built from TRBV5-1 and TRBJ2-7, with TRBD2 matching over 11 bases. The CDR3 covers 15 residues. Germline values: CDR1 SGHRS, CDR2 YFSETQ. The ends lost 1 base at V and 4 bases at J; junction bases unmatched: 4. CDR3 sequence: CASSLTSGRVYEQYF. The DNA for the CDR3 is TGCGCCAGCAGCTTGACTAGCGGGAGAGTTTACGAGCAGTACTTC.

As to this clonotype: Mismatch with germline at one junction end may stem from a read error. This chain connects TRBV20-1 to TRBJ2-1; D possibly uses TRBD1 or TRBD2 (6 bases each). This CDR3 spans 17 amino acids. The germline V gene has CDR1 DFQATT and CDR2 SNEGSKA (reference sequence). CDR3 DNA sequence: TGTAGTGCTAGGGGGGTTAGCGGAGCTCCAACCTACAATGAGCAGTTCTTC. This gives the protein CSARGVSGAPTYNEQFF.

The J gene is TRBJ2-3, the V gene TRBV10-3; 9 bases map to TRBD1. Germline assignment: CDR1 ENHRY and CDR2 SYGVKD. With V trimmed by 5 bases and J by 3 bases, 3 bases remained unmatched. The CDR3 runs to 14 residues. CDR3 sequence reads: CAISRDRVTDTQYF. For the CDR3, the DNA is TGTGCCATCAGTAGGGACAGGGTAACAGATACGCAGTATTTT.